This T cell receptor beta chain was recorded in a study of OX40 agonist ivuxolimab in advanced cancers. Study results and caveats: Among the least clonally expanded were partial responders at 0.1-3.0 mg/kg. By week 6 at 0.1 to 3.0 mg/kg, blood CD4+ and CD8+ T cells had expanded clonally.

V lost 7 bases, J lost 4 bases, and 11 bases lay in between. There are 13 residues in the CDR3. Germline V CDR1 and CDR2: SNHLY, FYNNEI. Measured with immunoSEQ multiplex PCR; TCRdb has only the in-frame clones, and not every one. The data show approximately 59,000 clones, approximately 80% seen once. Details on this clone: Its antigen is as yet unknown.

This sequence originates from an adult with an advanced solid tumor such as melanoma, head and neck, liver or kidney cancer. Sequenced material: CD4+ or CD8+ T cells sorted from blood, taken in a trial of the OX40 agonist ivuxolimab. V usage is TRBV2 and J usage is TRBJ1-3; D not certain. The CDR3 is CASTIMGGNTIYF. As DNA, the CDR3 is TGTGCCAGCACCATCATGGGGGGAAACACCATATATTTT.